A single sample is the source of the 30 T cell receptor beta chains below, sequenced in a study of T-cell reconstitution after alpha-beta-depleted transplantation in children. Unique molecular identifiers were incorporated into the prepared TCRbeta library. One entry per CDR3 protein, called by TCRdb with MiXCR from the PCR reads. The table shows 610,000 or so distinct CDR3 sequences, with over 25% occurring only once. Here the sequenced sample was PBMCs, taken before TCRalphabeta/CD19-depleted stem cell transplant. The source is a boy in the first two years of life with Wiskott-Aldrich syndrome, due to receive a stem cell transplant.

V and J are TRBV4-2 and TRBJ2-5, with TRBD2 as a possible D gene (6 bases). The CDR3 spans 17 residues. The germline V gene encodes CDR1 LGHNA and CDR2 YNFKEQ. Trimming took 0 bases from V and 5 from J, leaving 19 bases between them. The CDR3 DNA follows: TGTGCCAGCAGCCAAGATATGGGCCCCCGGGAGTGGGAGACCCAGTACTTC. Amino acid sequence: CASSQDMGPREWETQYF.

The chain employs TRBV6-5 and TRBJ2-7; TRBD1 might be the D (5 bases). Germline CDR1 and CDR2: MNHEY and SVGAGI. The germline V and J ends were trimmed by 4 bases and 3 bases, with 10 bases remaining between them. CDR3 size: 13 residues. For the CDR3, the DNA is TGTGCCAGCAGTTCACGACAGAACTACGAGCAGTACTTC. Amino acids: CASSSRQNYEQYF.

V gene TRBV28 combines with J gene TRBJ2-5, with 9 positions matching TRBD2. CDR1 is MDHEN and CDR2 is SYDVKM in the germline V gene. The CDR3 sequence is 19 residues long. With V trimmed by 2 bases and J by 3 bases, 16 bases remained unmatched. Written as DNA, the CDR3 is TGTGCCAGCAGTTTAGGCGCCGTCAAGACTAGCGGAGTTAAAGAGACCCAGTACTTC. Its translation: CASSLGAVKTSGVKETQYF.

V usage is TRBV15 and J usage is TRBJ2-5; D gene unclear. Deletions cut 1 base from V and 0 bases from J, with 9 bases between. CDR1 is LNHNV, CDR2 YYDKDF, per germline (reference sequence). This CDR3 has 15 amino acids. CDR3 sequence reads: CATSRARRDQETQYF. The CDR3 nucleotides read TGTGCCACCAGCAGAGCCCGACGGGACCAAGAGACCCAGTACTTC.

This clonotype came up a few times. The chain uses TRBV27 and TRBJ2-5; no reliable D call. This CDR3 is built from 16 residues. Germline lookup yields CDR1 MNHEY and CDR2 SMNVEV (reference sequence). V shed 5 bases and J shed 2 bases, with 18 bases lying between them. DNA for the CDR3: TGTGCCAGCAGTCCGAAAGGCGGAAGGTTACAAGAGACCCAGTACTTC. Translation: CASSPKGGRLQETQYF.

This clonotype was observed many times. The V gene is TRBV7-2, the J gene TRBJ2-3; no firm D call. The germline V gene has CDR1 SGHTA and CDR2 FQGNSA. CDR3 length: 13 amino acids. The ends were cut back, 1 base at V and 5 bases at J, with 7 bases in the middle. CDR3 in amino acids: CASSLDRVDTQYF. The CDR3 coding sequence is TGTGCCAGCAGCTTAGATCGAGTAGATACGCAGTATTTT.

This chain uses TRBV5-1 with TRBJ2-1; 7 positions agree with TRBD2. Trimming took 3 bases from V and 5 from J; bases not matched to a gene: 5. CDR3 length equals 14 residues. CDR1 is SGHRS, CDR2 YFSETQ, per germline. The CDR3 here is CASSSSTSNNEQFF. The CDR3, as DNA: TGCGCCAGCAGCTCCTCGACTAGCAACAATGAGCAGTTCTTC.

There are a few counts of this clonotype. The DNA for the CDR3 is TGTGCCAGCCGTGGACTAGCTTTTAGCTCCTACAATGAGCAGTTCTTC. Its translation: CASRGLAFSSYNEQFF. The V call is TRBV28, the J call TRBJ2-1; 8 bases agree with TRBD2. Germline assignment: CDR1 MDHEN and CDR2 SYDVKM. This CDR3 is 16 amino acids long. V shed 8 bases, J shed 0 bases, and the junction held 9 bases outside the gene matches.

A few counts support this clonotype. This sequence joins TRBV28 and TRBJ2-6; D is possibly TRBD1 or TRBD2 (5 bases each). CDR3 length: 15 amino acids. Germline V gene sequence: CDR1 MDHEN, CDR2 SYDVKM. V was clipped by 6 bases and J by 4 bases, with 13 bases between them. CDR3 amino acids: CASSLLEGGANVLTF. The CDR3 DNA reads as TGTGCCAGCAGCCTCCTTGAGGGGGGGGCCAACGTCCTGACTTTC.

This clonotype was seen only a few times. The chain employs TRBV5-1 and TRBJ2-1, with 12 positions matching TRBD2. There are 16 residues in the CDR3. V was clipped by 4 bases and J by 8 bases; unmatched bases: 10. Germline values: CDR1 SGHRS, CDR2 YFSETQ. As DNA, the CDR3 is TGCGCCAGCAGCCCCCTCCTAGCGGGAGGGCCCTATGAGCAGTTCTTC. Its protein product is CASSPLLAGGPYEQFF.

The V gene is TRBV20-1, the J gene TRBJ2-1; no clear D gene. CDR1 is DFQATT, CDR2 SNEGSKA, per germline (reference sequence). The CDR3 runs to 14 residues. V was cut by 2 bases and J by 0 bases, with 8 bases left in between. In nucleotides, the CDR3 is TGCAGTGCTAGAAAGGCGAGCTCCTACAATGAGCAGTTCTTC. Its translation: CSARKASSYNEQFF.

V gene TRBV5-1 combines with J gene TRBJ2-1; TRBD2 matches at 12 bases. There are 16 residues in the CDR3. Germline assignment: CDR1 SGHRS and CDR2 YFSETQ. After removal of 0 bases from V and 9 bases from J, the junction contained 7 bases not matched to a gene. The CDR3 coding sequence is TGCGCCAGCAGCTTGGTCCTAGCGGGAGGGCCCGGTGAGCAGTTCTTC. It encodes CASSLVLAGGPGEQFF.

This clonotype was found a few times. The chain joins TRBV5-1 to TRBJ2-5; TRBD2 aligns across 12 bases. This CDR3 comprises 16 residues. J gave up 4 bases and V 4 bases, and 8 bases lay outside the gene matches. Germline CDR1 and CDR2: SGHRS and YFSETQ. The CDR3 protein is CASSIATTSGRETQYF. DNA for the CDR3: TGCGCCAGCAGCATCGCTACGACTAGCGGGAGAGAGACCCAGTACTTC.

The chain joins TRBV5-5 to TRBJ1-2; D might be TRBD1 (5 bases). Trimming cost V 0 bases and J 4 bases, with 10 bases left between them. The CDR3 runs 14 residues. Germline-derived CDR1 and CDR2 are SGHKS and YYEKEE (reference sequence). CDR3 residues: CASSLEGKSYGYTF. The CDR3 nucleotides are TGTGCCAGCAGCTTGGAGGGGAAGAGCTATGGCTACACCTTC.

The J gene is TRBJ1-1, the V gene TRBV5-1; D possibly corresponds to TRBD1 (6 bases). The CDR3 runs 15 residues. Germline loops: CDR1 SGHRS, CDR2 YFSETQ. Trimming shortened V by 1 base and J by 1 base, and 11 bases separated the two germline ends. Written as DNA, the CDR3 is TGCGCCAGCAGCTTGCACAGGGAGGCGAACACTGAAGCTTTCTTT. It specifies CASSLHREANTEAFF.

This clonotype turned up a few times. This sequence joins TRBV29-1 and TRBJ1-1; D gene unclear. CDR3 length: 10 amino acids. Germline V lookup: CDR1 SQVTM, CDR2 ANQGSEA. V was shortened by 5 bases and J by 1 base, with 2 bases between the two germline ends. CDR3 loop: CSVKNTEAFF. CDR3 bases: TGCAGCGTTAAGAACACTGAAGCTTTCTTT.

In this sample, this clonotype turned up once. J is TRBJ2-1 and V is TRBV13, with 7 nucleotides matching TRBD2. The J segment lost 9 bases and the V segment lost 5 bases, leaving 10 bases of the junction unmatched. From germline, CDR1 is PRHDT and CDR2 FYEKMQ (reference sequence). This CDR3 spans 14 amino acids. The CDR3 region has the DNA TGTGCCAGCAGCCTGCGGGGGAACTGGGGTGAGCAGTTCTTC. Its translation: CASSLRGNWGEQFF.

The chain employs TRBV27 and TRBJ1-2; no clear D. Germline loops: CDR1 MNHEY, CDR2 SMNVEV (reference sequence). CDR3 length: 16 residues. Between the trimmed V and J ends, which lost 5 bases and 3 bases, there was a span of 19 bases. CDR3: CASSPHEGGTYYGYTF. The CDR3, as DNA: TGTGCCAGCAGTCCCCACGAAGGAGGAACATACTATGGCTACACCTTC.

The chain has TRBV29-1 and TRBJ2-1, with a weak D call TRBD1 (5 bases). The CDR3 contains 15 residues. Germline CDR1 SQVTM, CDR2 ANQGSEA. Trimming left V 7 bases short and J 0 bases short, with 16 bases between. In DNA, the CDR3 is TGCAGCGACCTAGGGGCGGCCCGCTCCTACAATGAGCAGTTCTTC. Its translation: CSDLGAARSYNEQFF.

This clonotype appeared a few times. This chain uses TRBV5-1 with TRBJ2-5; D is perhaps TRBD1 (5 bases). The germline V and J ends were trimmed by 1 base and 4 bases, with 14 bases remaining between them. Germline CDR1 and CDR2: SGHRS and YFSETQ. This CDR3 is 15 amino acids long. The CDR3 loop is CASSLKGQGRETQYF. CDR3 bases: TGCGCCAGCAGCTTGAAGGGCCAGGGTAGAGAGACCCAGTACTTC. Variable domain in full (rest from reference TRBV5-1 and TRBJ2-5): KAGVTQTPRYLIKTRGQQVTLSCSPISGHRSVSWYQQTPGQGLQFLFEYFSETQRNKGNFPGRFSGRQFSNSRSEMNVSTLELGDSALYLCASSLKGQGRETQYFGPGTRLLVL.

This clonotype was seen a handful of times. The CDR3 spells CASKLAGGPHEQFF. Written as DNA, the CDR3 is TGTGCCAGTAAACTAGCGGGAGGGCCGCATGAGCAGTTCTTC. The V gene is TRBV5-4, the J gene TRBJ2-1; 13 nucleotides agree with TRBD2. The junction had 7 bases not matched to a gene; V was cut back by 8 bases and J by 8 bases. The CDR3 has 14 amino acids. Germline V gene data show CDR1 as SGHNT and CDR2 as YYREEE (reference sequence).

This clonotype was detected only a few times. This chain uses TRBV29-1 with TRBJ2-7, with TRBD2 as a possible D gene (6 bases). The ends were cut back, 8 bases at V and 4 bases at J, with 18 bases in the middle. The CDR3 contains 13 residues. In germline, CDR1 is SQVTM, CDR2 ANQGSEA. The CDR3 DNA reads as TGCAGCACGGGAGAGGGCGTTGCGTACGAGCAGTACTTC. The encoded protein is CSTGEGVAYEQYF.

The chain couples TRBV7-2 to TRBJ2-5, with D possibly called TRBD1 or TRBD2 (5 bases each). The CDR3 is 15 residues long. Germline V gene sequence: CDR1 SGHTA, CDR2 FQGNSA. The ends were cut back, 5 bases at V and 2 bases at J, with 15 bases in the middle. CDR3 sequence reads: CASSKPGRRQETQYF. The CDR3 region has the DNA TGTGCCAGCAGCAAACCGGGACGGAGACAAGAGACCCAGTACTTC.

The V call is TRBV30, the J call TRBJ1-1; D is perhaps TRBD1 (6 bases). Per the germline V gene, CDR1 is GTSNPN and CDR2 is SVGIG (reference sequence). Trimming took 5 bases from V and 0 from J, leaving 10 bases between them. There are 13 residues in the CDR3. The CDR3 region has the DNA TGTGCCTGGGGACAGTCTATGAACACTGAAGCTTTCTTT. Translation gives CAWGQSMNTEAFF.

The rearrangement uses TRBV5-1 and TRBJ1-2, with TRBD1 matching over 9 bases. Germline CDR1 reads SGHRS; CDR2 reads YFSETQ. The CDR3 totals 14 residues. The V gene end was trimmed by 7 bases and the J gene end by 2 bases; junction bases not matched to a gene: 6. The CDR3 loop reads CASRQGVGNYGYTF. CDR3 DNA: TGCGCCAGCCGACAGGGGGTAGGCAACTATGGCTACACCTTC. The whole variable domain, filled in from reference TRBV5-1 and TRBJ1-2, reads KAGVTQTPRYLIKTRGQQVTLSCSPISGHRSVSWYQQTPGQGLQFLFEYFSETQRNKGNFPGRFSGRQFSNSRSEMNVSTLELGDSALYLCASRQGVGNYGYTFGSGTRLTVV.

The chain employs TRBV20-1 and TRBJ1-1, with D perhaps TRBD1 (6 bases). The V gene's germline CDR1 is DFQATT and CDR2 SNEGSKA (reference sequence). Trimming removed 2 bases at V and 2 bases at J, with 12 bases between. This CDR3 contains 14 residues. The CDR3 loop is CSARRQAINTEAFF. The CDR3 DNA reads TGCAGTGCTAGAAGACAGGCTATTAACACTGAAGCTTTCTTT.

CDR3 amino acids: CASSLGGLPVRGYF. The DNA for the CDR3 is TGTGCCAGCAGTTTGGGGGGGCTTCCAGTACGAGGGTACTTC. The chain is built from TRBV12-3 or TRBV12-4 and TRBJ2-7; the D gene is possibly TRBD2 (7 bases). Trimming stripped 3 bases from V and 12 bases from J, with 21 bases between. The CDR3 has 14 amino acids.

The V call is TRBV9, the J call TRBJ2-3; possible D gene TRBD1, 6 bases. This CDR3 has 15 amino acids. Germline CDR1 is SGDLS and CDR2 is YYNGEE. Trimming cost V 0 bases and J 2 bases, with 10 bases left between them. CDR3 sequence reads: CASSVEDRPTDTQYF. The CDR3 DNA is TGTGCCAGCAGCGTAGAGGACAGACCCACAGATACGCAGTATTTT.

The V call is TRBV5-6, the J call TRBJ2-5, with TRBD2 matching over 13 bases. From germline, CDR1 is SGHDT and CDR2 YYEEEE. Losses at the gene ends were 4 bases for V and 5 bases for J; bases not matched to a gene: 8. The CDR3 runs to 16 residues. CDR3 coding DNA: TGTGCCAGCAGCCTAGGACTAGCGGGAGTCATGGAGACCCAGTACTTC. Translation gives CASSLGLAGVMETQYF.

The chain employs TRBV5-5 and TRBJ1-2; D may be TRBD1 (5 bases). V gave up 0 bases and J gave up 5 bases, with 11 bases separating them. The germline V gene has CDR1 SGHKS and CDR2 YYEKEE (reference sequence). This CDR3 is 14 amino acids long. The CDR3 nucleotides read TGTGCCAGCAGCTTGGATATGGGGCGTTATGGCTACACCTTC. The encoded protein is CASSLDMGRYGYTF.